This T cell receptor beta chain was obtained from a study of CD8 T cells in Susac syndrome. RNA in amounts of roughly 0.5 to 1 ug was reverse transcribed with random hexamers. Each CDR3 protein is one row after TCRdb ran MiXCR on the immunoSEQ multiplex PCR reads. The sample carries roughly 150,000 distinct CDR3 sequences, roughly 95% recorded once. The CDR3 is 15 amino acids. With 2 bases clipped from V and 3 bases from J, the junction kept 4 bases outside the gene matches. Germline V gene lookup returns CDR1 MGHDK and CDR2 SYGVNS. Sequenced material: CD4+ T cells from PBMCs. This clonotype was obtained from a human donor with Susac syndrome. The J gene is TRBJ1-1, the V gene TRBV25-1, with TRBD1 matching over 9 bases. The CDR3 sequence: CASSEGTGTYTEAFF. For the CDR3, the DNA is TGTGCCAGCAGTGAAGGGACAGGGACTTACACTGAAGCTTTCTTT.